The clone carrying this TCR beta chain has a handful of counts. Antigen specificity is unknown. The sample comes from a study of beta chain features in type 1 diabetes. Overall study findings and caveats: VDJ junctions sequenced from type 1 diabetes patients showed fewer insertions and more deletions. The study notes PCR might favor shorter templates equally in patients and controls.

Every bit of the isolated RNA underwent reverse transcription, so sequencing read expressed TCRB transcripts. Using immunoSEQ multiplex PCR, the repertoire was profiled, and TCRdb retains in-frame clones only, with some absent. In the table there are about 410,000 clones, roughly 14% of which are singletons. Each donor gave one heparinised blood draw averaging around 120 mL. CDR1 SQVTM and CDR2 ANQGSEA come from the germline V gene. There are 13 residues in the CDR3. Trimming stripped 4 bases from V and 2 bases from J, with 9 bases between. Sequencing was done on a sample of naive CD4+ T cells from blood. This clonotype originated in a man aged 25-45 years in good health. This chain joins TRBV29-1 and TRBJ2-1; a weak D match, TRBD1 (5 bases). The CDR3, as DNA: TGCAGCGTTGTGGGCAGGGCCTACAATGAGCAGTTCTTC. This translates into CSVVGRAYNEQFF.